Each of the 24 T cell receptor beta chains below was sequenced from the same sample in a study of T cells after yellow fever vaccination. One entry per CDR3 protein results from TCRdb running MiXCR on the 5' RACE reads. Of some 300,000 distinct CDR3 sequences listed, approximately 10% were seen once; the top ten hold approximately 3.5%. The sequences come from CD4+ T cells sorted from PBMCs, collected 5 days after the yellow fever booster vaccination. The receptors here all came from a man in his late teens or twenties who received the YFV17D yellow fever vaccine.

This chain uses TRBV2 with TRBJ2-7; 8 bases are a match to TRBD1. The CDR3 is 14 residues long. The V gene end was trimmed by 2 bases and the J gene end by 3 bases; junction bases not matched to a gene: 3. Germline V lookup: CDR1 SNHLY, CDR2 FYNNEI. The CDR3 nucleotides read TGTGCCAGCAGTGAAACACAGGGGGGCTACGAGCAGTACTTC. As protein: CASSETQGGYEQYF.

CDR3 sequence reads: CASSPSAGGRADTQYF. DNA for the CDR3: TGTGCCAGCAGTCCGTCGGCGGGGGGCCGGGCAGATACGCAGTATTTT. The chain is built from TRBV28 and TRBJ2-3; TRBD2 aligns across 8 bases. The V and J ends lost 5 bases and 4 bases, in that order; junction bases with no gene match: 11. This CDR3 has 16 amino acids. Germline V gene data show CDR1 as MDHEN and CDR2 as SYDVKM.

The CDR3 DNA sequence: TGTGCCAGCAGCCATGGGAGGAGGACTGAAGCTTTCTTT. Amino acid sequence: CASSHGRRTEAFF. V is TRBV7-2 and J is TRBJ1-1; D gene unclear. Deletions cut 5 bases from V and 5 bases from J, with 12 bases between. The germline gives CDR1 SGHTA, CDR2 FQGNSA. This CDR3 region has 13 residues.

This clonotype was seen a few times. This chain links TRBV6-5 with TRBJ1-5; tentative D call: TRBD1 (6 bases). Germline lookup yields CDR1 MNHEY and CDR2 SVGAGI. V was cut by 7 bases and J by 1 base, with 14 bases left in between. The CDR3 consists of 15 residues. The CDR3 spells CASTPAGASNQPQHF. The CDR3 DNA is TGTGCCAGCACCCCGGCGGGGGCCAGCAATCAGCCCCAGCATTTT.

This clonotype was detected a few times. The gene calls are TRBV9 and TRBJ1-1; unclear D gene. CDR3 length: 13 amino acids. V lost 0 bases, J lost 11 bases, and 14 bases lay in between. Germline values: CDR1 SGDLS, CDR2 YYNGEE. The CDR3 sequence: CASSVVAGSQAFF. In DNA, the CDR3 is TGTGCCAGCAGCGTAGTTGCGGGAAGTCAGGCTTTCTTT.

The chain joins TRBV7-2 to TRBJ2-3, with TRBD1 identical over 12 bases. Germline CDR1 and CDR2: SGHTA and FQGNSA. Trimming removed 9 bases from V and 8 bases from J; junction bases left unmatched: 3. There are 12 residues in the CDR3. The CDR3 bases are TGTGCCAGTCGGGACAGGGGGCTTACGCAGTATTTT. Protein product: CASRDRGLTQYF.

The CDR3 loop reads CASSQWGAGTFNQPQHF. CDR3 bases: TGCGCCAGCAGTCAATGGGGGGCAGGGACCTTCAATCAGCCCCAGCATTTT. The chain links TRBV23-1 to TRBJ1-5; TRBD1 might be the D (6 bases). TRBV23-1 is placed among ORFs of uncertain function. Deletions cut 1 base from V and 3 bases from J, with 16 bases between. This CDR3 region has 17 residues.

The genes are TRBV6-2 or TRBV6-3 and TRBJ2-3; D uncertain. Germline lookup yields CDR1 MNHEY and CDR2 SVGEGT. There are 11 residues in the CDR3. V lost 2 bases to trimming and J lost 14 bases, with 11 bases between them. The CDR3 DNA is TGTGCCAGCAGTTACGGTTTTCCCCTGTATTTT. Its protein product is CASSYGFPLYF.

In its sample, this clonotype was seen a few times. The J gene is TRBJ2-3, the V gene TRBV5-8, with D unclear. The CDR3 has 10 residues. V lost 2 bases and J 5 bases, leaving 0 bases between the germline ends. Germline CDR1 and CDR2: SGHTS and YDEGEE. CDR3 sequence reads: CASSLDTQYF. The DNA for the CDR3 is TGTGCCAGCAGCTTAGATACGCAGTATTTT.

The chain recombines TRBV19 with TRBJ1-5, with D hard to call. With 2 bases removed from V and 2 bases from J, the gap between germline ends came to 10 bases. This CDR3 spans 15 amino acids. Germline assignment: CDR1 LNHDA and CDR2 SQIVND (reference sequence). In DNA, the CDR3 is TGTGCCAGTAGTATAAGACGAGGCGGCAATCAGCCCCAGCATTTT. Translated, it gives CASSIRRGGNQPQHF.

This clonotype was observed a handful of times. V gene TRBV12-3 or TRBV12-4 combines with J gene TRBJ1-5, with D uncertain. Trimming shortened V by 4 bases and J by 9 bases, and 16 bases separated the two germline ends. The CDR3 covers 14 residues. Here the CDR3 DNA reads TGTGCCAGCAGTTCCGATGGAGGCATCAGGCCCCAGCATTTT. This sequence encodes CASSSDGGIRPQHF.

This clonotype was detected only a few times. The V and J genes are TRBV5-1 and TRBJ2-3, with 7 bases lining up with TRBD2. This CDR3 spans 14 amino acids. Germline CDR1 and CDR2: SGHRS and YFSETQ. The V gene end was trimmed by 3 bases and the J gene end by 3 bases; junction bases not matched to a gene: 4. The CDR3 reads CASSSGLTTDTQYF. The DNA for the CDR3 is TGCGCCAGCAGCTCGGGACTAACGACAGATACGCAGTATTTT.

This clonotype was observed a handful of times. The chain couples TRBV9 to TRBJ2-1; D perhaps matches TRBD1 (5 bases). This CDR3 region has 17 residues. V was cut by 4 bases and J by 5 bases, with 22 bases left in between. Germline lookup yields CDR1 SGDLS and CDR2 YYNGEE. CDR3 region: CASSPRQGVSRDNEQFF. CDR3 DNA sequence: TGTGCCAGCAGCCCTCGCCAGGGTGTGAGTAGGGACAATGAGCAGTTCTTC.

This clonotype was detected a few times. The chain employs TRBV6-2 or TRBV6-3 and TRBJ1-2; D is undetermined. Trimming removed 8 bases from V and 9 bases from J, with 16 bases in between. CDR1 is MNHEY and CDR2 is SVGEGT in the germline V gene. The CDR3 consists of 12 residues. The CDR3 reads CASGRSLTRYTF. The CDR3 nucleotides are TGTGCCAGCGGGAGGAGCCTAACACGCTACACCTTC.

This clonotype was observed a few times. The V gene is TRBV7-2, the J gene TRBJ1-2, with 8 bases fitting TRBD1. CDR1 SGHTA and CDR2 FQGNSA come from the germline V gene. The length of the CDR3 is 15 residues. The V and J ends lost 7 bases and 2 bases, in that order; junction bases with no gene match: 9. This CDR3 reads CASNPGQGLNYGYTF. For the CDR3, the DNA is TGTGCCAGCAACCCAGGACAGGGACTCAACTATGGCTACACCTTC. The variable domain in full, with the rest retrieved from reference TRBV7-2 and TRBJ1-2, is GAGVSQSPSNKVTEKGKDVELRCDPISGHTALYWYRQSLGQGLEFLIYFQGNSAPDKSGLPSDRFSAERTGGSVSTLTIQRTQQEDSAVYLCASNPGQGLNYGYTFGSGTRLTVV.

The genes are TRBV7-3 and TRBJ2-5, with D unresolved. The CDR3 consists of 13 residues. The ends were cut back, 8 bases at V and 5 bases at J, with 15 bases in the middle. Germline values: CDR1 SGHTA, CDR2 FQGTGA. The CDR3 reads CASSVRGPETQYF. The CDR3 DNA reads TGTGCCAGCTCGGTACGCGGACCGGAGACCCAGTACTTC.

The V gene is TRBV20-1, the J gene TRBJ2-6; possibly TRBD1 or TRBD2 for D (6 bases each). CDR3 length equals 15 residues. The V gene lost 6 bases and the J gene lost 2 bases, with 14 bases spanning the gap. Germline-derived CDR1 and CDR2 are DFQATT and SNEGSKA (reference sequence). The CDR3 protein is CSAAEGGTGANVLTF. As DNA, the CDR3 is TGCAGTGCCGCCGAGGGGGGCACTGGGGCCAACGTCCTGACTTTC.

CDR3 in amino acids: CASSQDPAAPDRETQYF. The CDR3 region has the DNA TGCGCCAGCAGCCAAGATCCCGCGGCGCCAGATCGAGAGACCCAGTACTTC. The V call is TRBV4-1, the J call TRBJ2-5; D ambiguous. Trimming removed 0 bases at V and 4 bases at J, with 18 bases between. Germline CDR1 and CDR2: MGHRA and YSYEKL. This CDR3 contains 17 residues.

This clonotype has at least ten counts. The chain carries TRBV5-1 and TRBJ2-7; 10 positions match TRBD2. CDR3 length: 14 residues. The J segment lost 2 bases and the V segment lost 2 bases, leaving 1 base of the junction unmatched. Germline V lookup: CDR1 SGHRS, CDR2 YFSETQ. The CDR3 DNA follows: TGCGCCAGCAGCTTCGGGACTAGCGCCTACGAGCAGTACTTC. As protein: CASSFGTSAYEQYF.

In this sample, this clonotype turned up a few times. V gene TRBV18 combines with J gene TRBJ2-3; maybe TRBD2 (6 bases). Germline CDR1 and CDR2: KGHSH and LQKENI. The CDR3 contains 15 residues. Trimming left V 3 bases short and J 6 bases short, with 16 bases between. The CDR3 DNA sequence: TGTGCCAGCTCACCGGGACTGGCGGTTGTGGATACGCAGTATTTT. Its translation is CASSPGLAVVDTQYF.

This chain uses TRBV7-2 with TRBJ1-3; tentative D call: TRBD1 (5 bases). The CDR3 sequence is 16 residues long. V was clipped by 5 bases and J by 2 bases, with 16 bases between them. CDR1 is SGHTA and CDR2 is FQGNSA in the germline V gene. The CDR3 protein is CASSPYRGTAGNTIYF. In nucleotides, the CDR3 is TGTGCCAGCAGCCCCTATCGGGGGACGGCTGGAAACACCATATATTTT.

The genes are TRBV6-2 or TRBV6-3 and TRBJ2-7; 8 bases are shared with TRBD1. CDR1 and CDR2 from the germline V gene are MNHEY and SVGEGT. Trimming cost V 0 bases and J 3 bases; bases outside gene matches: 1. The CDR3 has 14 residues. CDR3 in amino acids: CASSYSTGVYEQYV. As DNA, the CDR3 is TGTGCCAGCAGTTACTCGACAGGGGTCTACGAGCAGTACGTC.

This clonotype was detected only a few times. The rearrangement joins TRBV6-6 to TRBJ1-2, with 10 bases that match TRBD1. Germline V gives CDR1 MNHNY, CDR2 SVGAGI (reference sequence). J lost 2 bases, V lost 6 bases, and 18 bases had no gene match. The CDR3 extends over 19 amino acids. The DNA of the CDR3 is TGTGCCAGCAGCCGAGGGGCTAGCGCCGGGACAGGGGAAAACTATGGCTACACCTTC. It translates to CASSRGASAGTGENYGYTF.

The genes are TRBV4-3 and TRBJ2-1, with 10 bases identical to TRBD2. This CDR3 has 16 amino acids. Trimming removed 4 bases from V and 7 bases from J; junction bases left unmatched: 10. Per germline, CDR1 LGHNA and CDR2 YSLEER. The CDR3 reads CASSRHLAGVYNEQFF. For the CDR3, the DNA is TGCGCCAGCAGCCGACACCTAGCGGGGGTTTATAATGAGCAGTTCTTC.